What follows are 5 T cell receptor beta chains derived from one specimen sequenced in a study of blood T cell repertoires in COVID-19. Assay used: immunoSEQ multiplex PCR; TCRdb lists only in-frame clones, some missing. Counted here are about 240,000 clones, around 87% occurring once; the ten biggest clones make up under 9%. The sample comprised peripheral blood. These receptors were obtained from a woman aged 70-85 years with active or convalescent COVID-19.

The genes are TRBV23-1 and TRBJ1-3; D ambiguous. TRBV23-1 is an ORF; its function is uncertain. V shed 4 bases and J shed 0 bases, with 16 bases lying between them. This CDR3 is 17 amino acids long. CDR3 DNA sequence: TGCGCCAGCAGTCCGGTACAGAGACCCTCCTCTGGAAACACCATATATTTT. Encoded protein: CASSPVQRPSSGNTIYF.

V usage is TRBV25-1 and J usage is TRBJ2-7; D is perhaps TRBD1 (5 bases). Germline loops: CDR1 MGHDK, CDR2 SYGVNS. The CDR3 runs to 12 residues. The germline V and J ends were trimmed by 10 bases and 1 base, with 11 bases remaining between them. The chain's CDR3 is CATETESYEQYF. CDR3 DNA: TGTGCCACCGAGACAGAATCCTACGAGCAGTACTTC.

The rearrangement joins TRBV19 to TRBJ2-5; 7 bases fit TRBD2. Trimming took 6 bases from V and 4 from J; bases not matched to a gene: 14. Germline CDR1 reads LNHDA; CDR2 reads SQIVND (reference sequence). There are 16 residues in the CDR3. The CDR3 DNA reads as TGTGCCAGTAGCACCAGGGAGGGGATGACGAGAGAGACCCAGTACTTC. It yields the protein CASSTREGMTRETQYF.

The DNA of the CDR3 is TGCGCCAGCAGCCAAGATCTGCGGGGGGGATACTACGAGCAGTACTTC. Amino acids: CASSQDLRGGYYEQYF. This rearrangement joins TRBV4-3 to TRBJ2-7; 9 nucleotides line up with TRBD2. V shed 0 bases, J shed 3 bases, and the junction held 6 bases outside the gene matches. This CDR3 comprises 16 residues. CDR1 and CDR2 (germline): LGHNA, YSLEER.

This clone showed up just once. The chain employs TRBV10-3 and TRBJ2-7, with 7 bases lining up with TRBD1. Germline V gene data show CDR1 as ENHRY and CDR2 as SYGVKD. The junction had 5 bases not matched to a gene; V was cut back by 6 bases and J by 3 bases. The CDR3 is 13 residues long. This CDR3 reads CAIREQGYYEQYF. CDR3 coding DNA: TGTGCCATCAGGGAACAGGGGTACTACGAGCAGTACTTC.